This passage covers 21 T cell receptor beta chains from one sample sequenced in a study of T cell clonality in common variable immunodeficiency. The method was immunoSEQ multiplex PCR; TCRdb's version includes in-frame clones alone and lacks a portion of them. Listed for the sample are about 47,000 clones, none seen a single time. Sequencing was done on a sample of peripheral blood mononuclear cells. The receptors here all came from a person aged 18 to 69 in good health.

This clone was recorded many times. The read stops 3 residues short of the end of the CDR3; the missing end is completed from the germline J gene. The chain uses TRBV6-2 or TRBV6-3 and TRBJ2-5; 8 bases are shared with TRBD2. The CDR3 sequence is 15 residues long. V shed 6 bases, J shed 4 bases, and the junction held 10 bases outside the gene matches. CDR1 and CDR2 (germline): MNHEY, SVGEGT. The covered CDR3 bases are TGTGCCAGCAGACCTCCGGGACTAGGGGGAGAGACC. As protein: CASRPPGLGGET. The CDR3 as a whole reads CASRPPGLGGETQYF.

This clone was observed at least ten times. Read data end 3 residues before the CDR3 end; the end is taken from the germline J gene. The chain links TRBV6-4 to TRBJ1-1, with D maybe TRBD1 (6 bases). CDR3 length: 14 amino acids. CDR1 and CDR2 from the germline V gene are MRHNA and SNTAGT. The CDR3 loop reads CASSVAGGHDTAFF. The DNA read from the CDR3 is TGTGCCAGCAGTGTAGCGGGGGGACATGATACG.

This clone was counted ten times or more. From the germline J gene comes the end of the CDR3, since the read stops 3 residues before it. The chain joins TRBV4-1 to TRBJ2-7; D may be TRBD1 (6 bases). The CDR3 is 15 residues long. The germline V and J ends were trimmed by 4 bases and 2 bases, with 15 bases remaining between them. Germline-derived CDR1 and CDR2 are MGHRA and YSYEKL. The sequenced CDR3 bases are TGCGCCAGCAGCCCTACCTCGGGACAAACCTACGAG. Encoded protein: CASSPTSGQTYE. The full CDR3 sequence reads CASSPTSGQTYEQYF.

Ten or more counts support this clone. Read coverage stops 3 residues before the CDR3 terminus; the germline J gene supplies the remainder. V usage is TRBV20-1 and J usage is TRBJ2-7; D perhaps matches TRBD2 (5 bases). The CDR3 is 16 residues long. V was shortened by 0 bases and J by 4 bases, with 19 bases between the two germline ends. The V gene's germline CDR1 is DFQATT and CDR2 SNEGSKA (reference sequence). CDR3 DNA, as far as it was read: TGCAGTGCTAGAGATCGCGGGCGCGCTAGTCTATACGAG. This encodes CSARDRGRASLYE. The complete CDR3 protein is CSARDRGRASLYEQYF.

At least ten counts were recorded for this clone. Sequencing ends 3 residues short of the CDR3 end; the germline J gene provides the rest. The chain links TRBV20-1 to TRBJ2-1; D unclear. Trimming removed 2 bases at V and 4 bases at J, with 3 bases between. Germline CDR1 is DFQATT and CDR2 is SNEGSKA (reference sequence). This CDR3 is 11 amino acids long. Partial CDR3 DNA: TGCAGTGCTAGACTTTACAATGAG. Translated: CSARLYNE. The full CDR3 is CSARLYNEQFF.

This clone has ten or more counts. The read ends 3 residues before the CDR3 terminus; that terminus is restored from the germline J gene. Distinct nucleotide sequences in the sample also encode this CDR3. The gene calls are TRBV2 and TRBJ1-2; 11 nucleotides line up with TRBD1. The CDR3 covers 14 residues. Germline loops: CDR1 SNHLY, CDR2 FYNNEI. With V trimmed by 7 bases and J by 7 bases, 8 bases remained unmatched. The sequenced CDR3 bases are TGTGCCAGCATTATAGGACAGGGGGCGAGTGGC. It codes for CASIIGQGASG. The whole CDR3 sequence is CASIIGQGASGYTF. Filled out from reference TRBV2 and TRBJ1-2, the complete variable domain reads EPEVTQTPSHQVTQMGQEVILRCVPISNHLYFYWYRQILGQKVEFLVSFYNNEISEKSEIFDDQFSVERPDGSNFTLKIRSTKLEDSAMYFCASIIGQGASGYTFGSGTRLTVV.

Note on this clone: From the germline J gene comes the end of the CDR3, since the read stops 3 residues before it. This chain joins TRBV6-2 or TRBV6-3 and TRBJ2-3, with 7 bases fitting TRBD2. V gave up 2 bases and J gave up 5 bases; unmatched junction bases: 7. The CDR3 is 15 amino acids. The V gene's germline CDR1 is MNHEY and CDR2 SVGEGT. The sequenced part of the CDR3 DNA is TGTGCCAGCAGTTACAGAAGCGGGGAAATAGATACG. Its translation is CASSYRSGEIDT. The full CDR3 protein reads CASSYRSGEIDTQYF.

This clone was counted between two and nine times. The CDR3 end lies 3 residues beyond the end of the read and is filled in from the germline J gene. This chain joins TRBV30 and TRBJ1-2; D gene unclear. Germline V gives CDR1 GTSNPN, CDR2 SVGIG (reference sequence). The length of the CDR3 is 13 residues. CDR3 bases read: TGTGCCTGGACAAACAGAATTTTCGATACC. It translates to CAWTNRIFDT. The entire CDR3 reads CAWTNRIFDTYTF.

A remark on this clone: The CDR3 is cut off 3 residues early in the read; its end comes from the germline J gene. This sequence joins TRBV7-7 and TRBJ1-2, with D maybe TRBD1 (6 bases). The CDR3 runs 15 residues. Germline CDR1 is SSHAT and CDR2 is FNYEAQ (reference sequence). The sequenced CDR3 bases are TGTGCCAGCGGGGGCCGGCGGGGGGGCCACGACGAC. Translated, it gives CASGGRRGGHDD. From start to end, the CDR3 is CASGGRRGGHDDYTF.

This clone was observed a few times. The read ends 3 residues before the CDR3 terminus; that terminus is restored from the germline J gene. The chain is built from TRBV27 and TRBJ2-7; TRBD1 might be the D (5 bases). V gave up 5 bases and J gave up 5 bases, with 16 bases separating them. Germline V lookup: CDR1 MNHEY, CDR2 SMNVEV (reference sequence). The length of the CDR3 is 14 residues. This CDR3 reads CASSLKQGSHEQYF. The sequenced part of the CDR3 DNA is TGTGCCAGCAGTCTTAAGCAGGGTTCCCACGAG.

This clone was recorded many times. The read ends 3 residues before the CDR3 terminus; that terminus is restored from the germline J gene. The rearrangement uses TRBV11-2 and TRBJ2-7; a weak D match, TRBD1 (6 bases). Trimming shortened V by 5 bases and J by 5 bases, and 16 bases separated the two germline ends. CDR3 length: 14 residues. Germline V lookup: CDR1 SGHAT, CDR2 FQNNGV. The CDR3 here is CASSQQGVGNEQYF. Incomplete CDR3 DNA: TGTGCCAGCAGCCAACAGGGAGTGGGCAACGAG.

This clone has a count of ten or more. The CDR3 end lies 3 residues beyond the end of the read and is filled in from the germline J gene. Other nucleotide sequences in the sample specify the same CDR3. The chain uses TRBV30 and TRBJ1-5; D perhaps matches TRBD1 (6 bases). V dropped 1 base and J dropped 6 bases, with 10 bases sitting between them. Germline V gene sequence: CDR1 GTSNPN, CDR2 SVGIG (reference sequence). The CDR3 is 13 amino acids. The chain's CDR3 is CAWSEQGGQPQHF. CDR3 bases read: TGTGCCTGGAGTGAACAGGGAGGTCAGCCC.

In its sample, this clone was seen many times. CDR3 amino acids: CASSIVHRGGYTF. The sequenced CDR3 bases are TGTGCCAGTAGTATTGTTCACAGGGGTGGC. The chain links TRBV19 to TRBJ1-2; 7 positions match TRBD1. The read stops 3 residues short of the end of the CDR3; the missing end is completed from the germline J gene. Germline values: CDR1 LNHDA, CDR2 SQIVND (reference sequence). V lost 3 bases, J lost 7 bases, and 5 bases stayed unmatched. This CDR3 is 13 amino acids long. The full variable domain, with the rest looked up from reference TRBV19 and TRBJ1-2, is DGGITQSPKYLFRKEGQNVTLSCEQNLNHDAMYWYRQDPGQGLRLIYYSQIVNDFQKGDIAEGYSVSREKKESFPLTVTSAQKNPTAFYLCASSIVHRGGYTFGSGTRLTVV.

This clone was seen ten or more times. The read finishes 3 residues shy of the CDR3 end, and the germline J gene is used to complete it. The rearrangement links TRBV18 to TRBJ2-1; D may be TRBD1 (6 bases). CDR1 KGHSH and CDR2 LQKENI come from the germline V gene. The CDR3 loop spans 17 amino acids. V was trimmed by 4 bases and J by 8 bases, leaving 24 bases between them. Partial CDR3 DNA: TGTGCCAGCTCACGTTCCTTACAGGGAAGCGTTAAGGATGAG. Translation: CASSRSLQGSVKDE. The full CDR3 reads CASSRSLQGSVKDEQFF.

Many counts were recorded for this clone. From the germline J gene comes the end of the CDR3, since the read stops 3 residues before it. The chain joins TRBV7-6 to TRBJ2-2; D is undetermined. CDR1 and CDR2 (germline): SGHVS, FNYEAQ. CDR3 length: 13 amino acids. Trimming took 6 bases from V and 0 from J, leaving 5 bases between them. The CDR3 sequence: CASSIANTGELFF. CDR3 DNA, as far as it was read: TGTGCCAGCAGTATTGCGAACACCGGGGAG.

This clone has more than one count but fewer than ten. The read ends 3 residues before the CDR3 terminus; that terminus is restored from the germline J gene. The gene calls are TRBV7-9 and TRBJ1-1; 8 nucleotides line up with TRBD1. There are 14 residues in the CDR3. Trimming removed 5 bases from V and 4 bases from J; junction bases left unmatched: 6. From germline, CDR1 is SEHNR and CDR2 FQNEAQ (reference sequence). The CDR3 DNA, read in part, is TGTGCCAGCAGCGCAATACAGGGGGGCACTGAA. The encoded protein is CASSAIQGGTE. The full CDR3 reads CASSAIQGGTEAFF.

Ten or more counts support this clone. The read ends 3 residues early relative to the CDR3; the germline J gene fills the gap. This chain uses TRBV20-1 with TRBJ2-2; TRBD1 agrees at 10 bases. In germline, CDR1 is DFQATT, CDR2 SNEGSKA (reference sequence). This CDR3 has 14 amino acids. The part of the CDR3 DNA that was read is TGCAGTGCTATACCGGGACAGGGGTATGAAAAG. Its translation is CSAIPGQGYEK. The entire CDR3 is CSAIPGQGYEKLFF.

This clone was detected only a few times. The read halts 3 residues ahead of the CDR3 end, with the missing end drawn from the germline J gene. The chain couples TRBV20-1 to TRBJ2-1; possible D gene TRBD2, 7 bases. Trimming took off 5 bases at V and 2 bases at J, with 16 bases between the two ends. The CDR3 totals 15 residues. Germline CDR1 and CDR2: DFQATT and SNEGSKA (reference sequence). CDR3 amino acids: CSAVRGGGPYNEQFF. CDR3 DNA, as far as it was read: TGCAGTGCTGTGCGAGGGGGGGGCCCCTACAATGAG.

This clone was picked up many times. The CDR3 goes on 3 residues after the read ends, and that part is filled in from the germline J gene. The chain combines TRBV19 with TRBJ2-5; TRBD2 aligns across 14 bases. Losses at the gene ends were 5 bases for V and 2 bases for J; bases not matched to a gene: 4. CDR3 length: 16 residues. The germline CDR1 and CDR2 sequences are LNHDA and SQIVND (reference sequence). The part of the CDR3 DNA that was read is TGTGCCAGTAGTCCCGGACTAGCGGGGGGTCAAGAGACC. Translated: CASSPGLAGGQET. The whole CDR3 region reads CASSPGLAGGQETQYF.

There are many counts of this clone. The read ends 3 residues early relative to the CDR3; the germline J gene fills the gap. V usage is TRBV10-1 and J usage is TRBJ2-5, with 10 bases aligning to TRBD2. V was pared by 4 bases and J by 5 bases, with 7 bases of the junction left unmatched. Germline-derived CDR1 and CDR2 are WNHNN and SYGVQD (reference sequence). The CDR3 runs to 15 residues. CDR3 bases read: TGCGCCAGCAGTGCGGTAGCGGGGGGACGGGAGACC. Its protein is CASSAVAGGRET. Given in full, the CDR3 is CASSAVAGGRETQYF.

This clone was picked up many times. The read is 3 residues too short to cover the CDR3 end, so that end is filled in from the germline J gene. The V call is TRBV5-4, the J call TRBJ2-2, with TRBD1 identical over 7 bases. V shed 3 bases, J shed 2 bases, and the junction held 7 bases outside the gene matches. The CDR3 loop spans 16 amino acids. Germline V lookup: CDR1 SGHNT, CDR2 YYREEE (reference sequence). The sequenced CDR3 bases are TGTGCCAGCAGCTCCCCCGGGACAGCCAACACCGGGGAG. It codes for CASSSPGTANTGE. The whole CDR3 sequence is CASSSPGTANTGELFF.